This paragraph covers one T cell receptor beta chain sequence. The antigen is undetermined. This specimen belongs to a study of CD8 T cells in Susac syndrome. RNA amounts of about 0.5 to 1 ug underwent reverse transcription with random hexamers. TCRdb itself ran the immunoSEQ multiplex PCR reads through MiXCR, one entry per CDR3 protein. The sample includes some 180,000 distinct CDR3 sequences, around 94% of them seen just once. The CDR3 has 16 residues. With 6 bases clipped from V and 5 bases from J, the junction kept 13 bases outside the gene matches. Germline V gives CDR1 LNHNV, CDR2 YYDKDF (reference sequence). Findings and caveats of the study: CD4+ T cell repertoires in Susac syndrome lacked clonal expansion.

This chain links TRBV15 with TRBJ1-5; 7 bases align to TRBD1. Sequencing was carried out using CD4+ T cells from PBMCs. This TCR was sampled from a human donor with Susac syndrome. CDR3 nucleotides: TGTGCCACCAGTTCCGAGTTCCGGGACAGCCATCAGCCCCAGCATTTT. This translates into CATSSEFRDSHQPQHF.